This T cell receptor beta chain came from a study of T cells in Graves' hyperthyroidism and ophthalmopathy. Findings of the study overall: Researchers found most expanded thyroid clonotypes above 0.001 in blood as well. The model foresaw ophthalmopathy a median roughly 6.3 months prior to onset.

A few counts support this clonotype. Its antigen remains unknown. TCR beta CDR3 region amplification was performed from RNA transcripts. An initial round of RT-PCR targeting the TCR CDR3 relied on the HTBI primer set. TCRdb analysed the multiplex PCR reads with MiXCR anew, one entry per CDR3 protein. The table includes about 560,000 distinct CDR3 sequences, approximately 15% detected once. From germline, CDR1 is MDHEN and CDR2 SYDVKM. Trimming removed 6 bases from V and 5 bases from J, with 10 bases in between. The CDR3 spans 12 residues. Exclusion criteria comprised uncontrolled infection, other autoimmune disease, pregnancy or lactation. Diagnoses rested on clinical symptoms, serum thyroxine and TRAb, thyroid ultrasound and orbital computed tomography.

The TCR was taken from a woman aged 40-49 years with Graves' hyperthyroidism. The sequencing input was blood. The V call is TRBV28, the J call TRBJ1-2; no firm D call. The CDR3 sequence: CASRSGSYGYTF. CDR3 DNA sequence: TGTGCCAGCAGGTCGGGGTCATATGGCTACACCTTC.